This T cell receptor (beta chain) was sequenced in a study of blood T cell repertoires in COVID-19. The method was immunoSEQ multiplex PCR; TCRdb's version includes in-frame clones alone and lacks a portion of them. The sample yields 200,000 to 250,000 clones, 90% seen once. The CDR3 extends over 13 amino acids. Germline V gives CDR1 SEHNR, CDR2 FQNEAQ (reference sequence). Trimming removed 5 bases at V and 1 base at J, with 6 bases between. Sequences were obtained from PBMCs or T cells enriched from blood (not recorded which). This clonotype originated in a man aged 25-45 years who had been exposed to COVID-19. The chain uses TRBV7-9 and TRBJ2-1; D not certain. The CDR3 loop reads CASSPRSYNEQFF. DNA for the CDR3: TGTGCCAGCAGCCCTCGTTCCTACAATGAGCAGTTCTTC.